The rows below give T cell receptor beta chains drawn from one sample of a study of blood T cell repertoires in COVID-19. Using immunoSEQ multiplex PCR, the repertoire was profiled, and TCRdb retains in-frame clones only, with some absent. The data hold over 45,000 clones, with roughly nine tenths observed a single time. What was sequenced was peripheral blood. These receptors were taken from a human donor in a cohort sampled during active COVID-19. CDR3s include the opening cysteine and the closing phenylalanine or tryptophan. Each record gives: V gene, CDR3 length, clone size, D gene, J gene, CDR3 DNA, CDR3 protein. D genes are given only for firm matches. A row's size may be missing; if present it is once, few, many or a size class.

TRBV9	19	-	-	TRBJ2-3	TGTGCCAGCAGCGTAGGAATCGGAGTAAGGGGACTGAGCACAGATACGCAGTATTTT	CASSVGIGVRGLSTDTQYF
TRBV27	16	-	TRBD2	TRBJ2-2	TGTGCCAGCAGCCGACTTAGCGGGGGAAACACCGGGGAGCTGTTTTTT	CASSRLSGGNTGELFF
TRBV20-1	11	-	-	TRBJ2-7	TGCAGTGCTAGACCAGGGGCCGAGCAGTACTTC	CSARPGAEQYF
TRBV5-4	16	-	-	TRBJ2-1	TGTGCCAGCAGCACCCGTACGGGAGAGTCCTACAATGAGCAGTTCTTC	CASSTRTGESYNEQFF
TRBV6-1	14	-	-	TRBJ2-5	TGTGCCAGCAGTGAAGTAGACAGGCAGGGGACCCAGTACTTC	CASSEVDRQGTQYF
TRBV2	12	-	TRBD1	TRBJ1-1	TGTGCCAGCAGTCGACAGGGTGGTGAAGCTTTCTTT	CASSRQGGEAFF
TRBV11-2	14	-	-	TRBJ2-5	TGTGCCAGCAGCTTAGACAGGCGGGGAGAGACCCAGTACTTC	CASSLDRRGETQYF
TRBV18	15	-	-	TRBJ1-2	TGTGCCAGCTCACCACTGGAGGGCTCTAACTATGGCTACACCTTC	CASSPLEGSNYGYTF
TRBV3-1/TRBV3-2	15	-	TRBD2	TRBJ2-3	TGTGCCAGCAGCCAAAGGACTAGCGCGCAAGATACGCAGTATTTT	CASSQRTSAQDTQYF
TRBV11-3	17	-	TRBD2	TRBJ2-5	TGTGCCAGCAGCTCAGCCCGGGGACTAGCGGGACAAGAGACCCAGTACTTC	CASSSARGLAGQETQYF
TRBV11-2	15	-	TRBD2	TRBJ2-7	TGTGCCAGCAGCCTGAGACTAGCGGTCTCCTACGAGCAGTACTTC	CASSLRLAVSYEQYF
TRBV2	12	-	-	TRBJ1-2	TGTGCCAGCAGTGAGGCAGCGTATGGCTACACCTTC	CASSEAAYGYTF
TRBV6-5	15	-	-	TRBJ1-2	TGTGCCAGCATGGATGGAAAAGGGGCGAGCTATGGCTACACCTTC	CASMDGKGASYGYTF
TRBV9	14	-	-	TRBJ1-2	TGTGCCAGCAGCGTAGCGGGTGATTTCTATGGCTACACCTTC	CASSVAGDFYGYTF
TRBV3-1/TRBV3-2	17	-	-	TRBJ1-4	TGTGCCAGCAGCCTTACACTAAGGGGCTACACTAATGAAAAACTGTTTTTT	CASSLTLRGYTNEKLFF
TRBV15	16	-	-	TRBJ2-7	TGTGCCACCAGCAGAGTAGTAACAGTCTTATCCTACGAGCAGTACTTC	CATSRVVTVLSYEQYF
TRBV18	14	-	TRBD1	TRBJ1-1	TGTGCCAGCTCACCACTGAAAACAGGGGCTGAAGCTTTCTTT	CASSPLKTGAEAFF
TRBV4-3	14	-	-	TRBJ2-3	TGCGCCAGCAGCCAGATGGACATCACAGATACGCAGTATTTT	CASSQMDITDTQYF
TRBV9	16	-	TRBD1	TRBJ1-4	TGTGCCAGCAGCGCCACCCCCGGGACAGGGCTTGAAAAACTGTTTTTT	CASSATPGTGLEKLFF
TRBV2	14	-	-	TRBJ1-4	TGTGCCAGCAGTTTACAGGGAGGGGACGAAAAACTGTTTTTT	CASSLQGGDEKLFF
TRBV13	18	-	TRBD2	TRBJ2-1	TGTGCCAGCAGCTTATTGGCCGCTAGCGGGAGTTACGTCGGTGAGCAGTTCTTC	CASSLLAASGSYVGEQFF
TRBV9	13	-	TRBD1	TRBJ1-2	TGTGCCAGCAGCACACAGGGGAGTTATGGCTACACCTTC	CASSTQGSYGYTF
TRBV2	15	once	TRBD1	TRBJ2-7	TGTGCCAGCAGAGCGGGACAGGGGTTTTCCTACGAGCAGTACTTC	CASRAGQGFSYEQYF
TRBV19	13	-	-	TRBJ2-1	TGTGCCAGTAGTAGCCCCGGCGGGCGTGAGCAGTTCTTC	CASSSPGGREQFF
TRBV6-8	12	-	-	TRBJ1-2	TGTGCCAGCAAACGGGGCGGGACGGGCTACACCTTC	CASKRGGTGYTF
TRBV4-2	15	-	-	TRBJ2-7	TGTGCCAGCAGCCAAGACTTGGGACACCCATACGAGCAGTACTTC	CASSQDLGHPYEQYF
TRBV30	12	-	-	TRBJ1-1	TGTGCCTGGGTCTTCCGGTACACTGAAGCTTTCTTT	CAWVFRYTEAFF
TRBV7-6	15	once	-	TRBJ2-7	TGTGCCAGCAAAAGGAGGGACGCAGGAGCCTACGAGCAGTACTTC	CASKRRDAGAYEQYF
TRBV7-3	17	-	TRBD2	TRBJ2-7	TGTGCCAGCAGCTTAATTTTCAATGCTAGCGGGACCTACGAGCAGTACTTC	CASSLIFNASGTYEQYF
TRBV27	15	-	TRBD1	TRBJ2-7	TGTGCCAGCAGTTTATCTTGGGACAGGGCGGGCGAGCAGTACTTC	CASSLSWDRAGEQYF
TRBV6-1	16	few	-	TRBJ2-7	TGTGCCAGCAGTGAAGCCTTAGGCGGGCTGAACTACGAGCAGTACTTC	CASSEALGGLNYEQYF
TRBV5-4	13	-	TRBD2	TRBJ2-5	TGTGCCAGCAGCTTGGGGGGGGGAGAGACCCAGTACTTC	CASSLGGGETQYF
TRBV7-9	16	-	TRBD2	TRBJ2-7	TGTGCCAGCAGCCCGGCGAGCGGGGGTCACACCTACGAGCAGTACTTC	CASSPASGGHTYEQYF
TRBV9	13	-	TRBD1	TRBJ1-2	TGTGCCAGCAGCCCGGACAGGGGGCCTGGCTACACCTTC	CASSPDRGPGYTF
TRBV9	15	-	TRBD2	TRBJ2-2	TGTGCCAGCAGCGTAGGTGGGACTAGGACCGGGGAGCTGTTTTTT	CASSVGGTRTGELFF
TRBV4-3	18	once	TRBD2	TRBJ2-3	TGCGCCAGCAGCCAAGTGATCAGCGGGGGGGACACCCCGGATACGCAGTATTTT	CASSQVISGGDTPDTQYF
TRBV9	17	-	-	TRBJ1-2	TGTGCCAGCAGCGTAGGAGATGAAGGCACGGGTACCTATGGCTACACCTTC	CASSVGDEGTGTYGYTF
TRBV7-7	15	few	TRBD1	TRBJ2-2	TGTGCTAGCCTCAAAGGGGACAGGGGAACCGGGGAGCTGTTTTTT	CASLKGDRGTGELFF
TRBV5-1	15	-	TRBD1	TRBJ1-6	TGCGCCAGCAGTTTGAACAGGGGGCCGGATTCACCCCTCCACTTT	CASSLNRGPDSPLHF
TRBV4-1	16	-	TRBD2	TRBJ2-1	TGCGCCAGCAGCCCAGAGACTAGCGGGGGGGCCTATGAGCAGTTCTTC	CASSPETSGGAYEQFF
TRBV28	18	-	TRBD2	TRBJ2-3	TGTGCCAGCAGTTTGCTTCATTCTAGCGGGATAGGCACAGATACGCAGTATTTT	CASSLLHSSGIGTDTQYF
TRBV7-9	14	once	TRBD1	TRBJ2-1	TGTGCCAGCAACCCGGGACAGGCCTACAATGAGCAGTTCTTC	CASNPGQAYNEQFF
TRBV5-1	14	-	TRBD2	TRBJ2-3	TGCGCCAGCAGCGGAGGGACTAGCGGGGGTCGGAAGTATTTT	CASSGGTSGGRKYF
TRBV7-2	13	-	TRBD1	TRBJ1-2	TGTGCCAGCAGCGCAGGGGGAATCGCGGGCTACACCTTC	CASSAGGIAGYTF
TRBV28	15	-	-	TRBJ1-1	TGTGCCAGCAGTTCCTCATACAGGCTTAACACTGAAGCTTTCTTT	CASSSSYRLNTEAFF
TRBV5-8	15	-	TRBD2	TRBJ2-1	TGTGCCAGCAGCTTGGGGGGAGGGTCCTACAATGAGCAGTTCTTC	CASSLGGGSYNEQFF
TRBV10-3	14	-	TRBD2	TRBJ2-7	TGTGCCATCAGTGGGAAGGGGAGGGCCTACGAGCAGTACTTC	CAISGKGRAYEQYF
TRBV19	13	-	-	TRBJ2-7	TGTGCCAGTAGTCCCGCAGGGATCTACGAGCAGTACTTC	CASSPAGIYEQYF
TRBV30	14	once	TRBD2	TRBJ2-2	TGTGCCTGGAGGCCGGGACTACACACCGGGGAGCTGTTTTTT	CAWRPGLHTGELFF
TRBV7-2	14	-	TRBD1	TRBJ2-7	TGTGCCAGCAGCCCACCGGACAGGTTGTACGAGCAGTACTTC	CASSPPDRLYEQYF
TRBV29-1	14	once	TRBD1	TRBJ2-5	TGCAGCGTCGGGACAGGCCATGCGGGAGAGACCCAGTACTTC	CSVGTGHAGETQYF
TRBV2	16	-	TRBD2	TRBJ2-1	TGTGCCAGCAGTGTACTAGCGGGAAGCTCCTACAATGAGCAGTTCTTC	CASSVLAGSSYNEQFF
TRBV23-1	14	-	TRBD1	TRBJ1-2	TGCGCCAGCAGTCAGCGACAGGGTGAGGAGGGCTACACCTTC	CASSQRQGEEGYTF
TRBV29-1	13	-	-	TRBJ2-5	TGCAGCGTTGCTGGGAGGCCCAGGGAGACCCAGTACTTC	CSVAGRPRETQYF
TRBV7-6	17	-	TRBD1	TRBJ2-7	TGTGCCAGCAGCTTAGGGCCTGGACAGGGGGCTCCCTACGAGCAGTACTTC	CASSLGPGQGAPYEQYF